The 13 T cell receptor beta chains in this list originate from one sample, sequenced in a study of technical replicates of blood from several donors. Some clones are missing from TCRdb's copy, which holds only in-frame ones; the method was immunoSEQ multiplex PCR. In the table there are about 64,000 clones, 75% to 90% of which are singletons. Sequenced: PBMCs. These receptors were collected from a human donor in good health. Some clones in this sample may be carry-over from other donors' samples.

This clone was recorded once. The same CDR3 arises from other DNA sequences in this sample as well. The chain recombines TRBV15 with TRBJ1-5, with a possible D match to TRBD1 (5 bases). This CDR3 comprises 15 residues. The V gene lost 0 bases and the J gene lost 3 bases, with 9 bases spanning the gap. In germline, CDR1 is LNHNV, CDR2 YYDKDF (reference sequence). CDR3 DNA sequence: TGTGCCACCAGCAGAGATCAGGGAAACAATCAGCCCCAGCATTTT. Its protein product is CATSRDQGNNQPQHF.

This chain joins TRBV5-1 and TRBJ2-7; D is unresolved. CDR1 is SGHRS and CDR2 is YFSETQ in the germline V gene. The CDR3 runs 17 residues. The ends were cut back, 0 bases at V and 0 bases at J, with 16 bases in the middle. The CDR3 region is CASSLERLGISSYEQYF. For the CDR3, the DNA is TGCGCCAGCAGCTTGGAAAGGTTGGGCATAAGCTCCTACGAGCAGTACTTC.

The V and J genes are TRBV7-9 and TRBJ2-7; D remains ambiguous. The CDR3 is made up of 14 amino acids. CDR1 and CDR2 (germline): SEHNR, FQNEAQ (reference sequence). Trimming pared 4 bases from V and 0 bases from J, leaving 10 bases between. CDR3 bases: TGTGCCAGCAGCTCCTCCCCCGTCTCCTACGAGCAGTACTTC. The encoded protein is CASSSSPVSYEQYF.

The J gene is TRBJ2-2, the V gene TRBV7-9, with D perhaps TRBD2 (7 bases). V lost 5 bases and J lost 5, with 15 bases in between. The CDR3 runs to 15 residues. Germline CDR1 and CDR2: SEHNR and FQNEAQ (reference sequence). DNA for the CDR3: TGTGCCAGCAGCGAAGGGGGGGTGAGGACCGGGGAGCTGTTTTTT. Encoded protein: CASSEGGVRTGELFF.

V usage is TRBV4-3 and J usage is TRBJ2-1, with D possibly TRBD2 on 6 matching bases. The CDR3 has 19 residues. The V end lost 0 bases, the J end lost 1 base, and 19 bases lay between the germline ends. Germline V gene data show CDR1 as LGHNA and CDR2 as YSLEER. The CDR3 protein is CASSQDWGRRRESYNEQFF. Written as DNA, the CDR3 is TGCGCCAGCAGCCAAGATTGGGGACGCCGGAGGGAATCCTACAATGAGCAGTTCTTC.

This chain links TRBV7-3 with TRBJ1-4, with D perhaps matching TRBD1 (6 bases). V lost 5 bases to trimming and J lost 4 bases, with 11 bases between them. Germline values: CDR1 SGHTA, CDR2 FQGTGA. CDR3 length: 14 amino acids. The CDR3 DNA sequence: TGTGCCAGCAGCCACAGGGCTGGTAATGAAAAACTGTTTTTT. This translates into CASSHRAGNEKLFF.

The rearrangement joins TRBV4-2 to TRBJ2-5, with D possibly matching TRBD1 (6 bases). CDR1 and CDR2 from the germline V gene are LGHNA and YNFKEQ. Trimming stripped 4 bases from V and 2 bases from J, with 8 bases between. The CDR3 runs to 13 residues. The CDR3 region has the DNA TGTGCCAGCAGCCGTACAGGGCAAGAGACCCAGTACTTC. It is translated as CASSRTGQETQYF.

This rearrangement joins TRBV19 to TRBJ1-6, with D unclear. Germline V lookup: CDR1 LNHDA, CDR2 SQIVND (reference sequence). The length of the CDR3 is 15 residues. Trimming stripped 5 bases from V and 0 bases from J, with 8 bases between. This chain's CDR3 is CASSLTISYNSPLHF. DNA of the CDR3: TGTGCCAGTAGTCTGACAATCTCCTATAATTCACCCCTCCACTTT.

V gene TRBV7-9 combines with J gene TRBJ1-3; D possibly corresponds to TRBD1 (5 bases). V was cut by 5 bases and J by 2 bases, with 13 bases left in between. Germline V gives CDR1 SEHNR, CDR2 FQNEAQ (reference sequence). The CDR3 contains 15 residues. As DNA, the CDR3 is TGTGCCAGCAGCCTAATGACGGGGGCTGGAAACACCATATATTTT. This encodes CASSLMTGAGNTIYF. Full variable domain (remainder filled in from reference TRBV7-9 and TRBJ1-3): DTGVSQNPRHKITKRGQNVTFRCDPISEHNRLYWYRQTLGQGPEFLTYFQNEAQLEKSRLLSDRFSAERPKGSFSTLEIQRTEQGDSAMYLCASSLMTGAGNTIYFGEGSWLTVV.

The J gene is TRBJ1-1, the V gene TRBV5-6; 10 bases map to TRBD1. Looked up from germline, CDR1 is SGHDT and CDR2 is YYEEEE. V shed 3 bases and J 6 bases; nucleotides not matched to a gene: 8. The CDR3 is 15 amino acids. CDR3 protein: CASSWGPGQGPEAFF. CDR3 coding DNA: TGTGCCAGCAGCTGGGGCCCGGGACAGGGGCCTGAAGCTTTCTTT.

This chain joins TRBV6-6 and TRBJ2-3; no clear D. CDR1 is MNHNY and CDR2 is SVGAGI in the germline V gene (reference sequence). The V and J ends lost 7 bases and 6 bases respectively, with 14 bases between them. The CDR3 is 13 residues long. This CDR3 reads CASTSPRSDTQYF. CDR3 nucleotides: TGTGCCAGCACCTCCCCTAGGTCTGATACGCAGTATTTT.

The chain is built from TRBV6-5 and TRBJ2-5; 10 bases map to TRBD2. This CDR3 region has 15 residues. The germline V gene has CDR1 MNHEY and CDR2 SVGAGI. J gave up 2 bases and V 2 bases, and 2 bases lay outside the gene matches. CDR3 residues: CASSYGLAVQETQYF. The CDR3 DNA sequence: TGTGCCAGCAGTTACGGACTAGCGGTACAAGAGACCCAGTACTTC.

The chain is built from TRBV27 and TRBJ2-5; TRBD1 matches 7 bases. There are 16 residues in the CDR3. J lost 4 bases, V lost 10 bases, and 18 bases had no gene match. Germline V gives CDR1 MNHEY, CDR2 SMNVEV (reference sequence). CDR3 sequence reads: CATAREINRGRETQYF. The CDR3 DNA follows: TGTGCCACCGCACGTGAAATAAACAGGGGTCGAGAGACCCAGTACTTC.